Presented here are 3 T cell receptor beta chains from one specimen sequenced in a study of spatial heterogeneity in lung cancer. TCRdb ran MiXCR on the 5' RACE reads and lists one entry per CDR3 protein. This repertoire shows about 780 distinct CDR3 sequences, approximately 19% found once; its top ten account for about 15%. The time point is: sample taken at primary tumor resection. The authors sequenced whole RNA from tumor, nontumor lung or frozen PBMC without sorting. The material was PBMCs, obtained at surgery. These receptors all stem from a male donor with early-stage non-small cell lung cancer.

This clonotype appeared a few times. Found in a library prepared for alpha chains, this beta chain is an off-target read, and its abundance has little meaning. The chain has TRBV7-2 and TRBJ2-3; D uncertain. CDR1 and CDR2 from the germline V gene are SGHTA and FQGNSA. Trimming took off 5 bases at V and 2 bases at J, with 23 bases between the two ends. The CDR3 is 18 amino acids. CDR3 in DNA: TGTGCCAGCAGCCAAGGTCCGCCTATGGATGGTGTCACAGATACGCAGTATTTT. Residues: CASSQGPPMDGVTDTQYF.

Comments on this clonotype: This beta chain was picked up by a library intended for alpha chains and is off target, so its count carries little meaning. CDR3 in DNA: TGTGCCAGCAGTCTCACCTTAGGACAGCTAGCCAAAAACATTCAGTACTTC. It translates to CASSLTLGQLAKNIQYF. This chain uses TRBV28 with TRBJ2-4, with D maybe TRBD1 (6 bases). Trimming took off 5 bases at V and 0 bases at J, with 17 bases between the two ends. Per the germline V gene, CDR1 is MDHEN and CDR2 is SYDVKM. This CDR3 is 17 amino acids long.

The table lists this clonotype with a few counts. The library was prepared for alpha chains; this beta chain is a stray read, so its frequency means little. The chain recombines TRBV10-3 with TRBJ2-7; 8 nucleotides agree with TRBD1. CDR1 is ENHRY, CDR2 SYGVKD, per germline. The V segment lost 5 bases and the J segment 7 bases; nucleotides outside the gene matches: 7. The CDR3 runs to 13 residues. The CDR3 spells CAISSGGVGEQYF. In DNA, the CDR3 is TGTGCCATCAGTTCAGGGGGCGTAGGGGAGCAGTACTTC.